This TCR beta chain originates from a study of T cell repertoires in cytomegalovirus infection (dated by TCRdb to between 2018 and 2021). Background on the whole study: Alongside well-studied HLA-B-restricted epitopes, the peptide stimulations were aimed at recently identified HLA-C-restricted CMV epitopes, whose presentation resists viral immunomodulation. Donor HLA type was relevant to the analysis, as public TCR beta signatures indicated carriage of CMV infection together with the matching HLA type. General conclusions and limits of the study: In the ex vivo response, HLA-C-restricted CMV-specific TCR beta clonotypes were dominant, and in two of eight donors the single most frequent clonotype came from this HLA-C-restricted group. Cumulative frequency of public TCR beta family members discriminated carriers of CMV infection plus the relevant HLA type in this cohort and an independent roughly 320-donor cohort.

TCRdb lists the instrument as Illumina HiSeq 1500. The raw public data were reprocessed by TCRdb itself: fastp quality trimming at Q25, MiXCR clonotype calling, in-frame beta chains only. CDR3 protein sequences are deduplicated, and each keeps its most common genes and DNA. The sample table shows a few hundred thousand distinct CDR3 sequences, and roughly 36% are seen once. The ten largest clones take up around an eighth of the sample. Notes on this clonotype: Its antigen has not been determined. Per-base quality was not reported, and no clone a single base away is much larger than it.

V sheds 4 bases and J sheds 0 bases, leaving 10 bases between their ends. CDR1 and CDR2, per the germline V gene, are SGHTA and FQGNSA. Taken from cysteine to phenylalanine, the CDR3 has 15 residues. Here the CDR3 DNA is all that survives: 45 bases in frame from base 1. In light of the paper, this sample's treatment or condition label describes: in vitro stimulation with specific CMV peptide epitopes to enrich CMV-specific T cells. This sequence was found in a human donor in good health (CMV status not recorded). Some clones in this sample may be carry-over from other donors' samples. The V and J genes are TRBV7-2 and TRBJ2-1; no D gene can be assigned with confidence. The sequencing used cultured PBMCs, collected from culture after CMV antigen stimulation. CDR3 reads: CASSSSVSSYNEQFF. DNA sequence: TGTGCCAGCAGCTCGAGCGTCAGCTCCTACAATGAGCAGTTCTTC.